Given below is one T cell receptor beta chain in context. Its target is unknown. The data belong to a study of T cell responses to AZD1222 COVID-19 vaccine. Study conclusions and caveats: Across spike, vaccine-associated CD4 TCRs were found, dominant at 160-218 and 743-854. Most donors were white British and more were female, and clonal diversity was possibly underestimated.

The method was immunoSEQ multiplex PCR; TCRdb's version includes in-frame clones alone and lacks a portion of them. This table has 140,000 to 150,000 clones, approximately 88% appearing once. The germline gives CDR1 SGHTS, CDR2 YDEGEE. The CDR3 length is 15 residues. V was cut by 4 bases and J by 6 bases, with 18 bases left in between. This TCR derives from an adult who received the MenACWY meningococcal vaccine as a control. The source material was peripheral blood, sampled 28 days after the second dose of the MenACWY control vaccine. The chain links TRBV5-8 to TRBJ2-3; perhaps TRBD2 as D (6 bases). CDR3 sequence reads: CASSIRLGAYDTQYF. CDR3 in DNA: TGTGCCAGCAGCATCCGACTAGGAGCGTATGATACGCAGTATTTT. Complete variable domain (other parts from reference TRBV5-8 and TRBJ2-3): EAGVTQSPTHLIKTRGQQATLRCSPISGHTSVYWYQQALGLGLQFLLWYDEGEERNRGNFPPRFSGRQFPNYSSELNVNALELEDSALYLCASSIRLGAYDTQYFGPGTRLTVL.